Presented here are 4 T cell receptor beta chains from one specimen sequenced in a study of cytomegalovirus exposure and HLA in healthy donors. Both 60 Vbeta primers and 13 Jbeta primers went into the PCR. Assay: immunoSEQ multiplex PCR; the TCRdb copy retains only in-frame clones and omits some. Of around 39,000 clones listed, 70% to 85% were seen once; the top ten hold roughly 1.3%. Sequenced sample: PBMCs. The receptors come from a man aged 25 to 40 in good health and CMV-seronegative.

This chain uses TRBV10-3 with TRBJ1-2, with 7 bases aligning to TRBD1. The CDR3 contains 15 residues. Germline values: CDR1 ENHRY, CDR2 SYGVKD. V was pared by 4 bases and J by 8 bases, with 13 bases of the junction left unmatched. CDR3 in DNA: TGTGCCATCAGTGGTCAGGGACAGCCCGAGGGGGGCTACACCTTC. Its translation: CAISGQGQPEGGYTF.

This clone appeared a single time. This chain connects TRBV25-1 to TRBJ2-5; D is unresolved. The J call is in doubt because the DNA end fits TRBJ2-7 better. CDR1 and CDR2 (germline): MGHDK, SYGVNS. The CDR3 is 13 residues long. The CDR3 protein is CASSGSPSYEQYF. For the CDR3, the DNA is TGTGCCAGCAGCGGGTCGCCCTCCTACGAGCAGTACTTC.

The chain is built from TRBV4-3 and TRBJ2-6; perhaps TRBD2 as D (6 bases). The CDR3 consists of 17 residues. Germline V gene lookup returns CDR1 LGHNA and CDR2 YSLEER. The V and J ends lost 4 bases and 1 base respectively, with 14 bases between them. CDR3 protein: CASSRGAGGSGANVLTF. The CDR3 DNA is TGCGCCAGCAGCCGCGGAGCGGGCGGTTCTGGGGCCAACGTCCTGACTTTC.

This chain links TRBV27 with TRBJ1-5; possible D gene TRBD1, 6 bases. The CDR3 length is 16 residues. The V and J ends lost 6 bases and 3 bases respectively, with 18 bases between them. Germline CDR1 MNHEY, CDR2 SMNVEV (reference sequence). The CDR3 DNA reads TGTGCCAGCAGCCCTCTGGGGGCAGGGGTCAATCAGCCCCAGCATTTT. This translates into CASSPLGAGVNQPQHF.